The sequence of this T cell receptor beta chain was determined in a study of blood T cells in healthy people across ages (dated by TCRdb to between 2014 and 2016). For the wider study: In model experiments, template switching captured roughly one uniquely barcoded TCR beta cDNA molecule for every two T cells. Age-related changes in TCR beta repertoire diversity were measured in the study by deep sequencing normalized with unique cDNA molecular identifiers. Four age groups were formed from the donors: young (average 16 years), middle-aged (approximately 40), aged (roughly 58) and long-lived (roughly 88). Donors of different ages were randomly distributed across sequencing lanes to avoid experimental bias. Two additional independent replicas of 1 million unique cDNA reads from the same blood draw were analyzed for two donors (one aged 18 to 30 and one aged 80 or older). Here is what the overall study found, with its caveats: The CMV infection status of donors was not known, potentially confounding age-related changes in expanded clonotypes. Bulk unsorted PBMC profiling prevented conclusive comparison of naive and antigen-experienced compartments. Observed TCR beta diversity correlated strongly with the percentage of naive T cells measured by flow cytometry. Observed TCR beta diversity per million T cells fell roughly linearly with age, and a significant reduction was already apparent by age around 44. Total diversity estimates from one million sequenced T cells were considered lower bounds and underestimates. Compared with the aged group, the long-lived group had more naive CD4+ T cells, fewer expanded clones and increased TCR diversity, a pattern suggesting age selection.

The library relied on 5' RACE. The listed sequencing device is Illumina HiSeq 2500. A second PCR of roughly 7 to 11 cycles was performed with a sample-barcoded 5' primer and a J-beta primer mix. Each TCR beta cDNA molecule received a unique molecular identifier from a template-switch 5' adaptor carrying 12 random nucleotides. Each sample yielded at least 3 million CDR3-containing paired-end reads. First-strand cDNA was synthesized from all RNA with the Mint cDNA synthesis kit, primed by a TRBC-specific oligonucleotide. All cDNA was treated with uracil-DNA glycosylase and then went through a first 18-cycle PCR with the universal primers M1SS and BC2_uni_R. In the source study's methods: Normalization of each sample was performed by random selection of 1 million high-quality reads, each carrying a distinct molecular identifier. Instead of being binned into consensus sequences, reads that shared molecular identifiers were thrown out. MiTCR, with a Q25 quality threshold and the strictest error-elimination algorithm, was used for CDR3 identification, clonotype clustering and error correction. A nonparametric unseen species model with Euler transformation was used to estimate a lower bound on total TCR beta diversity. Clones were called with MiXCR by TCRdb after fastp trimmed the public reads at Q25, and only in-frame beta chains were retained. Merged by CDR3 protein, the rows form single entries marked with the most common genes and DNA. The V and J calls here are based on TCRdb, not the publication. The sample records 780,000 or so distinct CDR3 sequences, approximately 53% of which are singletons. The ten most abundant clones make up approximately 41% of the sample.

The CDR3 holds 11 amino acids from the cysteine to the phenylalanine. Only the CDR3 portion is preserved as DNA: 33 bases, with reading frame beginning at the first base. The germline V gene (reference sequence) yields DFQATT for CDR1 and SNEGSKA for CDR2. V is reduced by 7 bases and J by 0 bases, leaving a spacing of 4 bases between them. About this clonotype: The antigen it binds to is not known. Per-base qualities were not stored, and no clone one base away is much larger.

Systemically healthy Caucasian individuals from Russia, some 36 in total and aged roughly 6 to 95 years, were included as donors. Around 10 milliliters of peripheral blood were collected from each donor into EDTA-treated Vacutainer tubes. Ficoll-Paque density-gradient centrifugation was used to isolate PBMCs, with at least 6.5 million per sample. Trizol reagent was used to extract total RNA from the PBMCs, yielding at least 6 micrograms per sample. The percentages of naive CD45RAhigh/CD27high T cells were determined by flow cytometry on a PBMC aliquot from every donor. The chain links TRBV20-1 with TRBJ2-1; the D gene cannot be named for sure. The sequenced sample was blood. The clonotype originates from a man of 80 years or more in good health. The CDR3 region has the sequence CSVNSYNEQFF. The nucleotide sequence reads TGCAGTGTAAACTCCTACAATGAGCAGTTCTTC.